Listed below are T cell receptor beta chains from one sample, sequenced in a study of shared clonotypes between healthy human individuals. Repertoires were generated with immunoSEQ multiplex PCR, while TCRdb's copy carries only in-frame clones and drops some. The repertoire holds over a million clones, with roughly 74% as singletons. Sequenced material: memory CD4+ T cells from PBMCs. The receptors shown here come from a man aged 18 to 29 in good health. Some clones in this sample may be carry-over from other donors' samples. Both conserved end residues are part of each CDR3. D genes are given only for firm matches. For some rows the clone size is stated as once, few or many, or as a class when expanded; others skip it.

cdr3_length: 16
clone_size: NA
j_call: TRBJ2-1
d_call: TRBD2
v_call: TRBV4-1
cdr3_aa: CASSQRPSGAYNEQFF
cdr3_nt: TGCGCCAGCAGCCAAAGACCTAGCGGGGCCTACAATGAGCAGTTCTTC

cdr3_length: 18
clone_size: NA
j_call: TRBJ2-5
d_call: TRBD2
v_call: TRBV5-1
cdr3_aa: CASSPGTSGSRGRETQYF
cdr3_nt: TGCGCCAGCAGCCCCGGGACTAGCGGGAGCCGAGGGCGGGAGACCCAGTACTTC

cdr3_length: 14
clone_size: NA
j_call: TRBJ1-1
d_call: NA
v_call: TRBV29-1
cdr3_aa: CSVVLQGTGTEAFF
cdr3_nt: TGCAGCGTCGTACTACAGGGAACGGGGACTGAAGCTTTCTTT

cdr3_length: 13
clone_size: NA
j_call: TRBJ2-3
d_call: NA
v_call: TRBV30
cdr3_aa: CAWNAGVGDTQYF
cdr3_nt: TGTGCCTGGAACGCTGGGGTCGGAGATACGCAGTATTTT

cdr3_length: 14
clone_size: NA
j_call: TRBJ1-2
d_call: NA
v_call: TRBV5-1
cdr3_aa: CASSLTETVYGYTF
cdr3_nt: TGCGCCAGCAGCCTAACAGAGACAGTCTATGGCTACACCTTC

cdr3_length: 14
clone_size: few
j_call: TRBJ2-7
d_call: TRBD2
v_call: TRBV28
cdr3_aa: CASSFGLAGIEQYF
cdr3_nt: TGTGCCAGCAGTTTTGGACTAGCGGGGATCGAGCAGTACTTC

cdr3_length: 18
clone_size: NA
j_call: TRBJ2-3
d_call: NA
v_call: TRBV4-2
cdr3_aa: CASSQGGRGYGGTDTQYF
cdr3_nt: TGTGCCAGCAGCCAGGGGGGCCGCGGTTATGGTGGGACAGATACGCAGTATTTT

cdr3_length: 15
clone_size: NA
j_call: TRBJ1-1
d_call: NA
v_call: TRBV6-5
cdr3_aa: CASSVTRVITTEAFF
cdr3_nt: TGTGCCAGCTCCGTAACACGGGTAATTACGACTGAAGCTTTCTTT

cdr3_length: 12
clone_size: NA
j_call: TRBJ2-7
d_call: NA
v_call: TRBV6-5
cdr3_aa: CASHRQIHEQYF
cdr3_nt: TGTGCCAGCCACAGGCAGATCCACGAGCAGTACTTC

cdr3_length: 16
clone_size: NA
j_call: TRBJ2-5
d_call: TRBD2
v_call: TRBV7-2
cdr3_aa: CASRTFASPSGSQYNF
cdr3_nt: TGTGCCAGCAGGACCTTTGCCTCCCCGAGCGGGAGCCAATACAACTTC

cdr3_length: 13
clone_size: NA
j_call: TRBJ2-3
d_call: TRBD1
v_call: TRBV29-1
cdr3_aa: CSGGTGPTDTQYF
cdr3_nt: TGCAGCGGGGGGACAGGTCCCACAGATACGCAGTATTTT

cdr3_length: 14
clone_size: NA
j_call: TRBJ1-4
d_call: TRBD1
v_call: TRBV28
cdr3_aa: CASSMGQGYEKLFF
cdr3_nt: TGTGCCAGCAGTATGGGACAGGGATATGAAAAACTGTTTTTT

cdr3_length: 15
clone_size: NA
j_call: TRBJ1-4
d_call: NA
v_call: TRBV4-1
cdr3_aa: CASSQALAGNEKLFF
cdr3_nt: TGCGCCAGCAGCCAAGCGTTGGCGGGGAATGAAAAACTGTTTTTT

cdr3_length: 16
clone_size: few
j_call: TRBJ2-2
d_call: TRBD2
v_call: TRBV7-8
cdr3_aa: CASSLGLAGYTGELFF
cdr3_nt: TGTGCCAGCAGCTTAGGGCTAGCGGGGTATACCGGGGAGCTGTTTTTT

cdr3_length: 15
clone_size: few
j_call: TRBJ1-1
d_call: TRBD1
v_call: TRBV4-1
cdr3_aa: CASSPGRQGATEAFF
cdr3_nt: TGCGCCAGCAGCCCCGGAAGACAGGGCGCCACTGAAGCTTTCTTT

cdr3_length: 12
clone_size: NA
j_call: TRBJ2-7
d_call: NA
v_call: TRBV5-1
cdr3_aa: CASSPDSYEQYF
cdr3_nt: TGCGCCAGCAGCCCCGACTCCTACGAGCAGTACTTC

cdr3_length: 14
clone_size: once
j_call: TRBJ2-3
d_call: NA
v_call: TRBV15
cdr3_aa: CATSTELGTDTQYF
cdr3_nt: TGTGCCACCAGCACGGAATTGGGCACAGATACGCAGTATTTT

cdr3_length: 13
clone_size: NA
j_call: TRBJ2-2
d_call: TRBD2
v_call: TRBV7-6
cdr3_aa: CAAGGRAVGELFF
cdr3_nt: TGTGCCGCCGGGGGGAGGGCCGTCGGGGAGCTGTTTTTT

cdr3_length: 15
clone_size: NA
j_call: TRBJ1-5
d_call: NA
v_call: TRBV19
cdr3_aa: CASFPRGGGNQPQHF
cdr3_nt: TGTGCCAGTTTCCCGAGGGGGGGTGGCAATCAGCCCCAGCATTTT

cdr3_length: 14
clone_size: NA
j_call: TRBJ2-7
d_call: TRBD1
v_call: TRBV28
cdr3_aa: CASSFPAGGYEQYF
cdr3_nt: TGTGCCAGCAGTTTTCCAGCAGGGGGCTACGAGCAGTACTTC

cdr3_length: 14
clone_size: NA
j_call: TRBJ1-2
d_call: NA
v_call: TRBV19
cdr3_aa: CASSQGTRLYGYTF
cdr3_nt: TGTGCCAGTAGTCAAGGGACCCGTCTCTATGGCTACACCTTC

cdr3_length: 13
clone_size: NA
j_call: TRBJ2-7
d_call: TRBD2
v_call: TRBV5-4
cdr3_aa: CASSEGGGGEQYF
cdr3_nt: TGTGCCAGCAGCGAGGGCGGGGGGGGCGAGCAGTACTTC

cdr3_length: 12
clone_size: NA
j_call: TRBJ2-1
d_call: NA
v_call: TRBV11-3
cdr3_aa: CASSRGWNEQFF
cdr3_nt: TGTGCCAGCAGCCGCGGTTGGAATGAGCAGTTCTTC

cdr3_length: 14
clone_size: NA
j_call: TRBJ1-6
d_call: TRBD1
v_call: TRBV30
cdr3_aa: CAYEGQGGNSPLHF
cdr3_nt: TGTGCCTATGAAGGTCAGGGGGGCAATTCACCCCTCCACTTT

cdr3_length: 16
clone_size: NA
j_call: TRBJ2-5
d_call: TRBD1
v_call: TRBV6-1
cdr3_aa: CASSEGDRGRRETQYF
cdr3_nt: TGTGCCAGCAGTGAAGGCGACAGGGGGCGCCGGGAGACCCAGTACTTC

cdr3_length: 15
clone_size: NA
j_call: TRBJ2-7
d_call: NA
v_call: TRBV2
cdr3_aa: CASSFDGVVDYEQYF
cdr3_nt: TGTGCCAGCAGTTTTGACGGAGTCGTTGACTACGAGCAGTACTTC

cdr3_length: 14
clone_size: few
j_call: TRBJ1-1
d_call: TRBD1
v_call: TRBV4-1
cdr3_aa: CASSQESRDRETFF
cdr3_nt: TGCGCCAGCAGCCAAGAGTCTCGGGACAGGGAGACTTTCTTT

cdr3_length: 13
clone_size: NA
j_call: TRBJ2-5
d_call: NA
v_call: TRBV7-7
cdr3_aa: CASSPNPQETQYF
cdr3_nt: TGTGCCAGCAGCCCGAATCCCCAAGAGACCCAGTACTTC

cdr3_length: 15
clone_size: NA
j_call: TRBJ2-4
d_call: TRBD1
v_call: TRBV15
cdr3_aa: CATSSHPGQGAIQYF
cdr3_nt: TGTGCCACCAGCAGCCACCCGGGACAGGGTGCCATTCAGTACTTC

cdr3_length: 12
clone_size: NA
j_call: TRBJ1-1
d_call: NA
v_call: TRBV10-2
cdr3_aa: CASSEGGDEAFF
cdr3_nt: TGCGCCAGCAGTGAGGGAGGGGATGAAGCTTTCTTT

cdr3_length: 18
clone_size: once
j_call: TRBJ2-2
d_call: NA
v_call: TRBV7-3
cdr3_aa: CASSLRGDGRAGTGELFF
cdr3_nt: TGTGCCAGCAGCTTAAGAGGGGACGGGAGAGCTGGCACCGGGGAGCTGTTTTTT

cdr3_length: 14
clone_size: NA
j_call: TRBJ2-7
d_call: TRBD1
v_call: TRBV5-1
cdr3_aa: CASSPGQGMHEQYF
cdr3_nt: TGCGCCAGCAGCCCTGGACAGGGGATGCACGAGCAGTACTTC

cdr3_length: 14
clone_size: NA
j_call: TRBJ1-5
d_call: NA
v_call: TRBV19
cdr3_aa: CASSIQRADQPQHF
cdr3_nt: TGTGCCAGTAGTATACAAAGGGCAGATCAGCCCCAGCATTTT

cdr3_length: 14
clone_size: few
j_call: TRBJ1-1
d_call: NA
v_call: TRBV5-1
cdr3_aa: CASSLGLMNTEAFF
cdr3_nt: TGCGCCAGCAGCTTGGGACTGATGAACACTGAAGCTTTCTTT

cdr3_length: 14
clone_size: NA
j_call: TRBJ1-5
d_call: NA
v_call: TRBV7-9
cdr3_aa: CASSLDRSNQPQHF
cdr3_nt: TGTGCCAGCAGCTTGGACCGTAGCAATCAGCCCCAGCATTTT

cdr3_length: 15
clone_size: NA
j_call: TRBJ2-1
d_call: TRBD1
v_call: TRBV5-5
cdr3_aa: CASSSGTGVYNEQFF
cdr3_nt: TGTGCCAGCAGCTCCGGGACAGGGGTCTACAATGAGCAGTTCTTC

cdr3_length: 16
clone_size: NA
j_call: TRBJ1-4
d_call: NA
v_call: TRBV5-5
cdr3_aa: CASSLVGGPLNEKLFF
cdr3_nt: TGTGCCAGCAGCTTGGTTGGCGGACCGCTTAATGAAAAACTGTTTTTT

cdr3_length: 14
clone_size: NA
j_call: TRBJ2-1
d_call: TRBD2
v_call: TRBV29-1
cdr3_aa: CSVLGLAGRSEQFF
cdr3_nt: TGCAGCGTTCTTGGGCTAGCGGGGCGAAGTGAGCAGTTCTTC

cdr3_length: 14
clone_size: NA
j_call: TRBJ2-5
d_call: TRBD1
v_call: TRBV6-1
cdr3_aa: CASSEGGGRETQYF
cdr3_nt: TGTGCCAGCAGTGAAGGAGGGGGCCGGGAGACCCAGTACTTC

cdr3_length: 14
clone_size: NA
j_call: TRBJ2-7
d_call: TRBD1
v_call: TRBV10-1
cdr3_aa: CASSAGTATYEQYF
cdr3_nt: TGCGCCAGCAGTGCCGGGACAGCCACCTACGAGCAGTACTTC

cdr3_length: 14
clone_size: few
j_call: TRBJ2-5
d_call: NA
v_call: TRBV9
cdr3_aa: CASSLLDLSETQYF
cdr3_nt: TGTGCCAGCAGCCTACTAGATTTGTCGGAGACCCAGTACTTC

cdr3_length: 14
clone_size: NA
j_call: TRBJ2-1
d_call: NA
v_call: TRBV4-2
cdr3_aa: CASSQTGDINEQFF
cdr3_nt: TGTGCCAGCAGCCAAACGGGAGACATCAATGAGCAGTTCTTC

cdr3_length: 14
clone_size: NA
j_call: TRBJ2-1
d_call: NA
v_call: TRBV9
cdr3_aa: CASSETQTYNEQFF
cdr3_nt: TGTGCCAGCAGCGAGACCCAGACCTACAATGAGCAGTTCTTC

cdr3_length: 14
clone_size: NA
j_call: TRBJ2-7
d_call: TRBD2
v_call: TRBV6-5
cdr3_aa: CASSLLAGGGEQYF
cdr3_nt: TGTGCCAGCAGTTTGTTAGCGGGAGGAGGCGAGCAGTACTTC

cdr3_length: 14
clone_size: NA
j_call: TRBJ2-3
d_call: NA
v_call: TRBV27
cdr3_aa: CASSRDQSTDTQYF
cdr3_nt: TGTGCCAGCAGTAGGGATCAAAGCACAGATACGCAGTATTTT

cdr3_length: 12
clone_size: NA
j_call: TRBJ2-1
d_call: NA
v_call: TRBV6-6
cdr3_aa: CASTPNYNEQFF
cdr3_nt: TGTGCCAGCACCCCGAATTACAATGAGCAGTTCTTC

cdr3_length: 15
clone_size: NA
j_call: TRBJ2-7
d_call: TRBD2
v_call: TRBV7-9
cdr3_aa: CASSAGTSGFNEQYF
cdr3_nt: TGTGCCAGCAGCGCCGGGACTAGCGGCTTTAACGAGCAGTACTTC

cdr3_length: 14
clone_size: NA
j_call: TRBJ2-2
d_call: NA
v_call: TRBV7-2
cdr3_aa: CASSLAGGGGELFF
cdr3_nt: TGTGCCAGCAGCTTAGCGGGAGGAGGAGGGGAGCTGTTTTTT

cdr3_length: 13
clone_size: NA
j_call: TRBJ2-3
d_call: NA
v_call: TRBV5-4
cdr3_aa: CASSLGLADTQYF
cdr3_nt: TGTGCCAGCAGCTTGGGACTGGCAGATACGCAGTATTTT

cdr3_length: 11
clone_size: NA
j_call: TRBJ1-2
d_call: NA
v_call: TRBV20-1
cdr3_aa: CSADYNYGYTF
cdr3_nt: TGCAGTGCTGATTATAACTATGGCTACACCTTC

cdr3_length: 17
clone_size: NA
j_call: TRBJ2-1
d_call: TRBD1
v_call: TRBV5-6
cdr3_aa: CASSLILQGASYNEQFF
cdr3_nt: TGTGCCAGCAGCTTAATCCTACAGGGGGCATCCTACAATGAGCAGTTCTTC

cdr3_length: 17
clone_size: NA
j_call: TRBJ2-1
d_call: TRBD2
v_call: TRBV4-1
cdr3_aa: CASSQGTSAKDYNEQFF
cdr3_nt: TGCGCCAGCAGCCAAGGGACTAGCGCGAAGGATTACAATGAGCAGTTCTTC

cdr3_length: 11
clone_size: many
j_call: TRBJ1-2
d_call: NA
v_call: TRBV30
cdr3_aa: CAWSDNYGYTF
cdr3_nt: TGTGCCTGGAGTGATAACTATGGCTACACCTTC

cdr3_length: 15
clone_size: NA
j_call: TRBJ2-7
d_call: TRBD1
v_call: TRBV27
cdr3_aa: CASSLGGQGYYEQYF
cdr3_nt: TGTGCCAGCAGTTTAGGGGGACAGGGGTACTACGAGCAGTACTTC

cdr3_length: 12
clone_size: once
j_call: TRBJ2-5
d_call: NA
v_call: TRBV29-1
cdr3_aa: CSVGRLQETQYF
cdr3_nt: TGCAGCGTTGGAAGGCTGCAAGAGACCCAGTACTTC

cdr3_length: 17
clone_size: NA
j_call: TRBJ1-3
d_call: NA
v_call: TRBV9
cdr3_aa: CASSETLFGGSGNTIYF
cdr3_nt: TGTGCCAGCAGCGAGACATTGTTCGGGGGCTCTGGAAACACCATATATTTT

cdr3_length: 15
clone_size: NA
j_call: TRBJ2-1
d_call: TRBD1
v_call: TRBV5-4
cdr3_aa: CASTRRQGDRNEQFF
cdr3_nt: TGTGCCAGCACCCGGAGGCAGGGGGATAGAAATGAGCAGTTCTTC

cdr3_length: 13
clone_size: NA
j_call: TRBJ2-7
d_call: TRBD1
v_call: TRBV5-1
cdr3_aa: CASSLGQKYEQYF
cdr3_nt: TGCGCCAGCAGCCTGGGACAGAAATACGAGCAGTACTTC